This TCR beta chain was captured in a study of blood T cell repertoires in COVID-19. Study information: The United States, Italy and Spain were the sources of the acute and convalescent COVID-19 samples.

This CDR3 contains 16 residues. Germline V CDR1 and CDR2: MNHEY, SVGEGT. V shed 0 bases and J shed 6 bases, with 17 bases lying between them. Participant reports of clinical history set cohort assignment. This clone was detected only once. Assay used: immunoSEQ multiplex PCR; TCRdb lists only in-frame clones, some missing. The table lists about 270,000 clones, roughly 88% of them singletons, with about 2% in the top ten. The clonotype was recovered from a woman between 35 and 50 years old with acute COVID-19. The rearrangement uses TRBV6-2 or TRBV6-3 and TRBJ2-5, with TRBD1 as a possible D gene (6 bases). The material sequenced was PBMCs or T cells enriched from blood (not recorded which). The CDR3: CASSYSPHRVEKTQYF. Written as DNA, the CDR3 is TGTGCCAGCAGTTACTCGCCTCACAGGGTCGAGAAGACCCAGTACTTC.